This entry concerns a single T cell receptor beta chain. Its target is not known. The data were obtained in a study of shared clonotypes between healthy human individuals. The trim removed 4 bases at V and 11 bases at J, leaving 14 bases unmatched. Germline lookup yields CDR1 SGHDT and CDR2 YYEEEE. The CDR3 runs 14 residues. Findings and caveats of the study: Researchers sampled blood only, noting tissue repertoires likely differ.

The table came from immunoSEQ multiplex PCR; TCRdb's copy has only in-frame clones and leaves some out. The repertoire holds 2 million to 2.5 million clones, with 85% to 95% as singletons. Sequenced input: naive CD4+ T cells from PBMCs. As for subset: CD45RA+ positively selected. The receptor's source is a man between 18 and 29 years old in good health. Some clones in this sample may be carry-over from other donors' samples. The chain couples TRBV5-6 to TRBJ1-2; TRBD1 matches at 7 bases. Here the CDR3 reads CASSPDRVGVRYTF. For the CDR3, the DNA is TGTGCCAGCAGCCCTGACAGGGTCGGGGTGCGGTACACCTTC.